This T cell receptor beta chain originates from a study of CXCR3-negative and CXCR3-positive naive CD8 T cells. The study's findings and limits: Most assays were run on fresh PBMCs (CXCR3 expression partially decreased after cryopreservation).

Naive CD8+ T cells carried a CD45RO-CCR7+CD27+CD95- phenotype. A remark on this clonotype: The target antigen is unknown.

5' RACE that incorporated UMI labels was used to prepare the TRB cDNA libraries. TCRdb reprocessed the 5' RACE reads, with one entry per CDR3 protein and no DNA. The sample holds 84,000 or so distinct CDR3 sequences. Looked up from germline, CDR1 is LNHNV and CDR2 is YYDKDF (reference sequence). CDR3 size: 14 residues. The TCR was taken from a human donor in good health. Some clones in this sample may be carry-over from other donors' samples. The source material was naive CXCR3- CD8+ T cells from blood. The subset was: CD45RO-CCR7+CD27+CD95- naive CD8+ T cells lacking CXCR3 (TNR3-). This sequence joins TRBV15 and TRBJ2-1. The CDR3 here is CATSAAGSYNEQFF. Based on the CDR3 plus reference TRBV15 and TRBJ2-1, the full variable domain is DAMVIQNPRYQVTQFGKPVTLSCSQTLNHNVMYWYQQKSSQAPKLLFHYYDKDFNNEADTPDNFQSRRPNTSFCFLDIRSPGLGDTAMYLCATSAAGSYNEQFFGPGTRLTVL.